The sequence of this T cell receptor (beta chain) was determined in a study of regulatory and conventional T cells in RAG deficiency (TCRdb year 2017). Background on the whole study: Hypomorphic RAG mutations in combined immunodeficiency or atypical SCID are frequently associated with autoimmunity. To compare the diversity and composition of the repertoires of Treg, conventional CD4+ and CD8+ T cells between RAG-deficient patients and healthy controls, the study applied high-throughput TCR beta sequencing. The research as a whole found: In Omenn syndrome and CID/AS patients compared with controls, 75 to 100-fold fewer unique TCR beta sequences were detected from Treg cells, versus approximately 10-fold fewer for other subsets. Some T-cell subset analyses were not done for some subjects. Rather than being bona fide Treg cells, the sorted CD25-high CD127-low cells in Omenn syndrome patients may represent peripherally activated cells. Shorter CDR3 lengths were found in all patient T-cell subsets, and >80% Treg-Tconv repertoire overlap at nucleotide and amino acid level was observed in Omenn syndrome patients. Markedly lower Shannon entropy and higher Simpson indices were observed in RAG-deficient patients than in control T-cell subpopulations.

Receptors were amplified or captured by the immunoSEQ multiplex PCR assay. Rearranged TCR beta chain products were amplified from the genomic DNA of sorted T-cell subsets and were then sequenced. In the source study's methods: Repertoire diversity of productive TCR beta rearrangements was quantified using Shannon entropy and Simpson indices. Clonal expansion was assessed by the summed frequency of the 100 most abundant productive TCR beta clonotypes among total reads. The TRB repertoires were scored with a self-reactivity index that is based on amino acid usage at CDR3beta positions 6 and 7. Two-way ANOVA was used for repertoire analyses, and Student t or Mann-Whitney tests were used for flow cytometric analyses. Imported from immuneACCESS, the table was reduced by TCRdb to in-frame sequences with V and J called. These copies leave out some clones; in studies compared against another copy, an unresolved V gene accounts for under half, and the cause of the remainder is not known. V and J calls and clone size follow that table, whereas D and trimming were derived from the DNA. The sample includes about 9,100 clones, with around 94% observed a single time. 1.4% of the sample is held by the ten biggest clonotypes.

The germline V gene (reference sequence) yields GTSNPN for CDR1 and SVGIG for CDR2. Trimming removed 7 bases from V and 1 base from J, leaving 20 bases between the germline ends. Including cysteine and phenylalanine, the CDR3 has 16 amino acids. Only CDR3 DNA is held: 48 bases, read in frame from base 1. Before genomic DNA extraction, conventional CD4+ T cells were purified from blood as CD25-low CD127-high cells. Eight patients with RAG deficiency were studied, comprising one with SCID, two with Omenn syndrome and five with combined immunodeficiency or atypical SCID. Details on this clone: The antigen this receptor binds is unknown. Base-call qualities are not available, and no considerably larger clone is one nucleotide away.

The source is a human donor with RAG deficiency presenting as severe combined immunodeficiency. The sequence is built from TRBV30 and TRBJ1-5, with TRBD1 as a weak D call on 5 bases. The specimen sequenced was CD4+ effector T cells sorted from blood. Read as DNA, the sequence is TGTGCCTCATCAACGGTTCAGGGATTGAGCAATCAGCCCCAGCATTTT. Translated, it reads CASSTVQGLSNQPQHF.